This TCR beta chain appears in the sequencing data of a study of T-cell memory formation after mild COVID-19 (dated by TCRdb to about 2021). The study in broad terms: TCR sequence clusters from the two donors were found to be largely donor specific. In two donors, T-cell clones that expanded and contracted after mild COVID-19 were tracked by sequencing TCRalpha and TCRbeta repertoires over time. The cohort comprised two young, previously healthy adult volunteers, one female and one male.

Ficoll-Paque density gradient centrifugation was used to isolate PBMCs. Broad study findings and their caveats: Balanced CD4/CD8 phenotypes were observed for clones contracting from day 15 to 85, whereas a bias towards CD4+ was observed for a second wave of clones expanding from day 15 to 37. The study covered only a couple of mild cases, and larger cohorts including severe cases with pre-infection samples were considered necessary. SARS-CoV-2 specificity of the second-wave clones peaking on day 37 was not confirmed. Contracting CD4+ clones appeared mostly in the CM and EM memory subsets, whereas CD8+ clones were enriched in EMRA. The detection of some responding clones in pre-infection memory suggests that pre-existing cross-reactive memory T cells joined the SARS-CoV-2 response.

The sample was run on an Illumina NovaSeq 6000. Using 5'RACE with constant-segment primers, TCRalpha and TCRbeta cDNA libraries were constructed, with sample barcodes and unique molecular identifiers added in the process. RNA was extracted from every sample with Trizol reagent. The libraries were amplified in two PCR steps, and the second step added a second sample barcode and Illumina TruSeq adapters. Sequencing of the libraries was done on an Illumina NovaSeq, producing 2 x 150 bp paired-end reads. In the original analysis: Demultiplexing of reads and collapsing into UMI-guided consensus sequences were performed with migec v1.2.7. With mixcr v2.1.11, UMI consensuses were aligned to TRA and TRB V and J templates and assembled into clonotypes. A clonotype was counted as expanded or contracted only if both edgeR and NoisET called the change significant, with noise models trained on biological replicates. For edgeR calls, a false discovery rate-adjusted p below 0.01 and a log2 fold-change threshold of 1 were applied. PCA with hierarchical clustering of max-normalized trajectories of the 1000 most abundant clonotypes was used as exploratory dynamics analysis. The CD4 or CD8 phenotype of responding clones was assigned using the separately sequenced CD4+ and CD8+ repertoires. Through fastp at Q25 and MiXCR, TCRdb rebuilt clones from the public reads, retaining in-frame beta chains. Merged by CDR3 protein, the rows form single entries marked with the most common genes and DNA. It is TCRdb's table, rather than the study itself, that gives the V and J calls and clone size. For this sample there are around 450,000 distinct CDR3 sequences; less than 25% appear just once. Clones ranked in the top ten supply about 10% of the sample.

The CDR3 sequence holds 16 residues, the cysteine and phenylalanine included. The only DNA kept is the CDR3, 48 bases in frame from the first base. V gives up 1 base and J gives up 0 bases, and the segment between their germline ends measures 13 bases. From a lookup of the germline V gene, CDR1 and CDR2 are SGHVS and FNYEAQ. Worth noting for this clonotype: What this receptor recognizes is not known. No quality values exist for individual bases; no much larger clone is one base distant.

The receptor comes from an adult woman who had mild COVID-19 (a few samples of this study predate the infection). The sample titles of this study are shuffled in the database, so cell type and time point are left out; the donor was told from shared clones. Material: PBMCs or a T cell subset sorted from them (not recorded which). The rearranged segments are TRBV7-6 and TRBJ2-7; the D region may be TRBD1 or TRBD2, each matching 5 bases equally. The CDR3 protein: CASSLGDGLSSYEQYF. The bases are TGTGCCAGCAGCTTAGGGGACGGCCTGAGCTCCTACGAGCAGTACTTC.